One T cell receptor beta chain is described in this entry. Its antigen is currently unknown. Splitting of each subset's genomic DNA was done evenly across several immunoSEQ plates. It was 200 to 250 ng DNA, about 30,000 T cell genomes, that sorted-subset replicate PCRs used. Clones were sequenced by immunoSEQ multiplex PCR, and TCRdb holds only the in-frame ones, with some missing. The data show over 700,000 clones, just under 75% seen once. The sample originates from a study of shared clonotypes between healthy human individuals. The donors were all Caucasian adults (living in Nashville, Tennessee). Broader study findings: When compared with the clonotypes that were shared by all four sorted-subset donors, the non-shared clonotypes turned out to have lower generation probabilities.

Per germline, CDR1 MNHNY and CDR2 SVGAGI (reference sequence). CDR3 length: 13 residues. V was cut by 5 bases and J by 1 base, with 6 bases left in between. The receptor comes from a woman in her 30s in good health. The rearrangement uses TRBV6-6 and TRBJ1-3; D gene uncertain. The sample comprised memory CD4+ T cells sorted from blood. The subset was: CD45RA-negative fraction. CDR3 nucleotides: TGTGCCAGCAGTACCCTGTCTGGAAACACCATATATTTT. Translation gives CASSTLSGNTIYF.